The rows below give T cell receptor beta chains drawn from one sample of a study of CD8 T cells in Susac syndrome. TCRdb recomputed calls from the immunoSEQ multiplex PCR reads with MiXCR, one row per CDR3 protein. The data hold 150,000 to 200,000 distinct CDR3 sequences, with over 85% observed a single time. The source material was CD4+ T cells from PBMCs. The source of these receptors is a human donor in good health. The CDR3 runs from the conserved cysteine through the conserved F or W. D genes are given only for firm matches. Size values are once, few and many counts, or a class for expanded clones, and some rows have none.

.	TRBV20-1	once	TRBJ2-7	CSARDSGDEQYF	TGCAGTGCTAGGGACAGTGGCGACGAGCAGTACTTC
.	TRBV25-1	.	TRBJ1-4	CASSEYGRVGEKLFF	TGTGCCAGCAGTGAATACGGCAGGGTCGGCGAAAAACTGTTTTTT
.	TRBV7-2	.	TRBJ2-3	CASSLMRGTAGTDTQYF	TGTGCCAGCAGCTTAATGCGGGGAACGGCGGGCACAGATACGCAGTATTTT
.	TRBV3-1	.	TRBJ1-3	CASSQQPGISGNTIYF	TGTGCCAGCAGCCAGCAACCAGGGATCTCTGGAAACACCATATATTTT
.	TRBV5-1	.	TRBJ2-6	CASSLYRDTSSNSGANVLTF	TGCGCCAGCAGCTTATACCGGGACACCTCCTCCAACTCTGGGGCCAACGTCCTGACTTTC
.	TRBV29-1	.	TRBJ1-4	CSVQGQLNEKLFF	TGCAGCGTTCAGGGACAACTTAATGAAAAACTGTTTTTT
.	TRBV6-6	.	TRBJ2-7	CASMGGLGEQYF	TGTGCCAGCATGGGGGGTCTTGGGGAGCAGTACTTC
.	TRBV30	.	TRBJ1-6	CAWAEGLGRTSSYNSPLHF	TGTGCCTGGGCGGAGGGCCTCGGACGGACGAGCTCCTATAATTCACCCCTCCACTTT
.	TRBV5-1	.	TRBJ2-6	CASSFSWEPGANVLTF	TGCGCCAGCAGCTTCAGTTGGGAACCTGGGGCCAACGTCCTGACTTTC
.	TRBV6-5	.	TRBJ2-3	CASSPTGLQQDTQYF	TGTGCCAGCAGTCCTACCGGGCTCCAACAGGATACGCAGTATTTT
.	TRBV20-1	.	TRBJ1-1	CSARVPGGNTEAFF	TGCAGTGCTAGAGTGCCAGGAGGGAACACTGAAGCTTTCTTT
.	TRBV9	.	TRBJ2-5	CASSVGGVTQETQYF	TGTGCCAGCAGCGTAGGAGGGGTGACTCAGGAGACCCAGTACTTC
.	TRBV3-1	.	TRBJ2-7	CASSLSWGEQYF	TGTGCCAGCAGCTTGTCCTGGGGGGAGCAGTACTTC
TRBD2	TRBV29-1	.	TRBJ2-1	CSASSGGLYNEQFF	TGCAGCGCTTCCAGCGGGGGACTTTACAATGAGCAGTTCTTC
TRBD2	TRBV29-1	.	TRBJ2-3	CSGGLAGNSDTQYF	TGCAGCGGCGGACTAGCGGGGAACTCAGATACGCAGTATTTT
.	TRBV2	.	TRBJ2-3	CASRLVMGTDTQYF	TGTGCCAGCCGACTAGTTATGGGCACAGATACGCAGTATTTT
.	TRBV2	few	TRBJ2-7	CASSLIYEQYF	TGTGCCAGCAGCCTCATCTACGAGCAGTACTTC
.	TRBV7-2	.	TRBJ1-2	CASSLARSVSGLNGYTF	TGTGCCAGCAGCTTAGCGCGGAGTGTGTCAGGGCTAAATGGCTACACCTTC
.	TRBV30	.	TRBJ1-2	CAWSPAGLYGYTF	TGTGCCTGGAGTCCCGCAGGGTTGTATGGCTACACCTTC
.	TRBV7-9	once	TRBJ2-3	CASSQGTTSGTDTQYF	TGTGCCAGCAGCCAGGGGACCACCTCCGGTACAGATACGCAGTATTTT
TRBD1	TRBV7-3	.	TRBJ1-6	CASSLSGQGGSPLHF	TGTGCCAGCAGCTTAAGTGGACAGGGTGGCTCACCCCTCCACTTT
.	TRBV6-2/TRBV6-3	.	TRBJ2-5	CATTREETQYF	TGTGCCACCACGAGAGAAGAGACCCAGTACTTC
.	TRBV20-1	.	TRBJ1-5	CSASGNNQPQHF	TGCAGTGCTAGTGGGAACAATCAGCCCCAGCATTTT
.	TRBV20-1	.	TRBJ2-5	CSARDLYQETQYF	TGCAGTGCTAGAGATCTGTACCAAGAGACCCAGTACTTC
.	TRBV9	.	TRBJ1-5	CASSVEGYSNQPQHF	TGTGCCAGCAGCGTAGAAGGGTATAGCAATCAGCCCCAGCATTTT
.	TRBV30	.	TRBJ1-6	CAWSRGVGSPLHF	TGTGCCTGGAGTCGAGGGGTCGGTTCACCCCTCCACTTT
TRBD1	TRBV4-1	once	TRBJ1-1	CASSHFRTGNTEAFF	TGCGCCAGCAGCCATTTCAGGACAGGGAACACTGAAGCTTTCTTT
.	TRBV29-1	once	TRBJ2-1	CSGILYNEQFF	TGCAGCGGGATACTCTACAATGAGCAGTTCTTC
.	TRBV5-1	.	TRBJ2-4	CASSLVGERRNIQYF	TGCGCCAGCAGCTTGGTGGGAGAGAGAAGGAACATTCAGTACTTC
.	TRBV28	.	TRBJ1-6	CASSPLPGMALHF	TGTGCCAGCAGTCCCCTGCCCGGTATGGCCCTCCACTTT
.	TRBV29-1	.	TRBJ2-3	CSVGRRTDTQYF	TGCAGCGTTGGGAGACGAACAGATACGCAGTATTTT
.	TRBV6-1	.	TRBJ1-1	CATAWNIGVGTEAFF	TGTGCCACTGCCTGGAACATCGGGGTAGGGACTGAAGCTTTCTTT
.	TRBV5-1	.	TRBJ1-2	CASSLKPGQLTLTNYGYTF	TGCGCCAGCAGCTTGAAGCCAGGTCAACTAACCCTTACTAACTATGGCTACACCTTC
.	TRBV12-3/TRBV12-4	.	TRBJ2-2	CASTFGGNTGELFF	TGTGCCAGCACCTTCGGGGGGAACACCGGGGAGCTGTTTTTT
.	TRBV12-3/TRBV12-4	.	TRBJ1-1	CASSSPPGSWMNTEAFF	TGTGCCAGCAGTTCTCCCCCCGGGTCATGGATGAACACTGAAGCTTTCTTT
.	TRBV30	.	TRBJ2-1	CAGTLYNEQFF	TGTGCCGGGACCCTTTACAATGAGCAGTTCTTC
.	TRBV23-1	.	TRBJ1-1	CASSQHPAGLAEAFF	TGCGCCAGCAGTCAACACCCGGCAGGGTTGGCTGAAGCTTTCTTT
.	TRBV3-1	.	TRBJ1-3	CASSQEGISGNTIYF	TGTGCCAGCAGCCAAGAAGGGATCTCTGGAAACACCATATATTTT
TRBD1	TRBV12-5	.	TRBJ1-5	CASGLTGGNQPQHF	TGTGCTAGTGGTTTGACAGGGGGCAATCAGCCCCAGCATTTT
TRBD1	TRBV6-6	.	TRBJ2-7	CASSYLGQGAYEQYF	TGTGCCAGCAGTTACCTAGGACAGGGGGCCTACGAGCAGTACTTC
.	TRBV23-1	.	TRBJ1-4	CASSQIGLGRHWNEKLFF	TGCGCCAGCAGTCAAATCGGGCTCGGGAGACACTGGAATGAAAAACTGTTTTTT
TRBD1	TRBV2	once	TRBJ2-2	CASSRDRLAGELFF	TGTGCCAGCAGCCGGGACAGATTAGCCGGGGAGCTGTTTTTT
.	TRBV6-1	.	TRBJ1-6	CASSEIATAEVGPLHF	TGTGCCAGCAGTGAAATTGCCACGGCCGAAGTCGGTCCGCTCCACTTT
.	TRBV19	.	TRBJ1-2	CASTENRGYGYTF	TGTGCCAGTACGGAAAACCGGGGCTATGGCTACACCTTC
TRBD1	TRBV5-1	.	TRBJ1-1	CASSPPGQGYEAFF	TGCGCCAGCAGCCCGCCGGGACAGGGTTATGAAGCTTTCTTT
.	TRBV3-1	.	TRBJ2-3	CASSQPPDTQYF	TGTGCCAGCAGCCAACCTCCGGATACGCAGTATTTT
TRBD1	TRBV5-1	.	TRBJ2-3	CASSLGSTGADTQYF	TGCGCCAGCAGCTTGGGATCCACAGGGGCAGATACGCAGTATTTT
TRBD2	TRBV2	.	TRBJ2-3	CASRARTQGGVAGVRFTDTQYF	TGTGCCAGCAGGGCCCGGACCCAAGGTGGGGTAGCGGGGGTTCGATTCACAGATACGCAGTATTTT
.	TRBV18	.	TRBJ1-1	CASSPTTDTEAFF	TGTGCCAGCTCACCGACAACAGACACTGAAGCTTTCTTT
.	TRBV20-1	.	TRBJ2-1	CSAPDYRLNEQFF	TGCAGTGCCCCGGACTACAGGTTGAATGAGCAGTTCTTC
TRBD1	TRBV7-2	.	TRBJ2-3	CASSISGQTSTDTQYF	TGTGCCAGCAGCATCTCGGGACAGACTAGCACAGATACGCAGTATTTT
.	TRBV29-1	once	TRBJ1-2	CSVSSGFYGYTF	TGCAGCGTGTCTTCGGGATTCTATGGCTACACCTTC
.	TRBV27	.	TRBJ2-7	CASSFKLGPQYEQYF	TGTGCCAGCAGTTTTAAACTAGGGCCTCAATACGAGCAGTACTTC
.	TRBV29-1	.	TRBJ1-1	CSVVPGTEAFF	TGCAGCGTTGTCCCGGGAACTGAAGCTTTCTTT
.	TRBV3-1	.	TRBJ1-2	CASSLMDTYGYTF	TGTGCCAGCAGCCTTATGGACACCTATGGCTACACCTTC
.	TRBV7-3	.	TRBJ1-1	CASSLQGGGNTEAFF	TGTGCCAGCAGCCTCCAAGGGGGAGGGAACACTGAAGCTTTCTTT
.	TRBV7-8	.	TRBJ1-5	CASSLEVAGLSNQPQHF	TGTGCCAGCAGCTTAGAAGTAGCGGGGTTAAGCAATCAGCCCCAGCATTTT
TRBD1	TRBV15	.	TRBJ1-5	CATSGGKDRGEPQHF	TGTGCCACCTCAGGGGGCAAGGACAGGGGTGAGCCCCAGCATTTT
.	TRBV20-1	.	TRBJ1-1	CSARDQGRGNTEAFF	TGCAGTGCTAGAGATCAGGGCAGGGGGAACACTGAAGCTTTCTTT
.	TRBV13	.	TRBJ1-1	CASSLDSVFGGAGTEAFF	TGTGCCAGCAGCTTAGATAGCGTATTCGGGGGCGCGGGCACTGAAGCTTTCTTT